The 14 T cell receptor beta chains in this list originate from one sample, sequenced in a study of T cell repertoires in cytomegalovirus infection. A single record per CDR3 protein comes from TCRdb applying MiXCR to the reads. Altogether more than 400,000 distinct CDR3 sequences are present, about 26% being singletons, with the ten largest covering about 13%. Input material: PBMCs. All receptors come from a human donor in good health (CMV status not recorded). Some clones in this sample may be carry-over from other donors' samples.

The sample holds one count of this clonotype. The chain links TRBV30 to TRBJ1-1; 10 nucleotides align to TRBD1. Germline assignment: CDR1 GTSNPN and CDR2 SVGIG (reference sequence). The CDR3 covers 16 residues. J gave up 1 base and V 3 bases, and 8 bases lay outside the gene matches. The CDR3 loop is CAWSNRDRGPNTEAFF. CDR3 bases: TGTGCCTGGAGCAATAGGGACAGGGGCCCGAACACTGAAGCTTTCTTT. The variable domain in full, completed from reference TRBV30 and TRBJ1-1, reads SQTIHQWPATLVQPVGSPLSLECTVEGTSNPNLYWYRQAAGRGLQLLFYSVGIGQISSEVPQNLSASRPQDRQFILSSKKLLLSDSGFYLCAWSNRDRGPNTEAFFGQGTRLTVV.

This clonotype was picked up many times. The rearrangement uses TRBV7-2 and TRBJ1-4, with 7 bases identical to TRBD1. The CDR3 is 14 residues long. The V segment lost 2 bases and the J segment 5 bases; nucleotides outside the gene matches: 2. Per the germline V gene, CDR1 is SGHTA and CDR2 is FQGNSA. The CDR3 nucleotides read TGTGCCAGCAGCTTAAGGGGGCTGAATGAAAAACTGTTTTTT. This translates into CASSLRGLNEKLFF.

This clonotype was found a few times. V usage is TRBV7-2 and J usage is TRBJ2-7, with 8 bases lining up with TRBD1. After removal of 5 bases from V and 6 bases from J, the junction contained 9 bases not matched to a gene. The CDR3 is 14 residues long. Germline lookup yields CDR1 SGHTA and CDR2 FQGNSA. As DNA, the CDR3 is TGTGCCAGCAGCCCGGACAGGGTTAAGTTCGAGCAGTACTTC. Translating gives CASSPDRVKFEQYF.

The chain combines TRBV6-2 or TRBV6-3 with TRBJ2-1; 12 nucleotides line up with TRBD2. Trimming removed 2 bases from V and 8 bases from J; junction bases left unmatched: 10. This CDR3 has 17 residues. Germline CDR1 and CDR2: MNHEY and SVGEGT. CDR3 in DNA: TGTGCCAGCAGTTACCCCCCTAGCGGGAGGGCCGGGGATGAGCAGTTCTTC. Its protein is CASSYPPSGRAGDEQFF.

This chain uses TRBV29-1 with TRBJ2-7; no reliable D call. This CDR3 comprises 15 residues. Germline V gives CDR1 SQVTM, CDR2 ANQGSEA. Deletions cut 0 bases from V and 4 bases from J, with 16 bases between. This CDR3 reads CSVEEWFSGDYEQYF. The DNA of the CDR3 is TGCAGCGTTGAAGAGTGGTTTTCAGGAGATTACGAGCAGTACTTC.

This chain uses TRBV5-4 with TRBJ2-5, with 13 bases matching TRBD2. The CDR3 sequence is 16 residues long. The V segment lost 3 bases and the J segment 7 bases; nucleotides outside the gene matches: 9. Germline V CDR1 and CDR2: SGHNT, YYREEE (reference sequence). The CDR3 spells CASSSGTSGAPRTQYF. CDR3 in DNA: TGTGCCAGCAGCTCAGGGACTAGCGGGGCACCGCGGACCCAGTACTTC.

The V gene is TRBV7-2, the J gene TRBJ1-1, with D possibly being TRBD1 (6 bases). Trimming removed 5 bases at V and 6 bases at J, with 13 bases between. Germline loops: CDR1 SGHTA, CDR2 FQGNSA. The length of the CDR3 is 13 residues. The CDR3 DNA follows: TGTGCCAGCAGCGGACAGCCCCGTGCTGAAGCTTTCTTT. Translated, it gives CASSGQPRAEAFF.

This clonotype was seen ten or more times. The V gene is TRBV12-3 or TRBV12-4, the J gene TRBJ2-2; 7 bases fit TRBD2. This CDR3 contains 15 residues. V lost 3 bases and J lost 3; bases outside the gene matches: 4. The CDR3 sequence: CASSLETSYTGELFF. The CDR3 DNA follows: TGTGCCAGCAGTTTGGAGACTAGCTACACCGGGGAGCTGTTTTTT.

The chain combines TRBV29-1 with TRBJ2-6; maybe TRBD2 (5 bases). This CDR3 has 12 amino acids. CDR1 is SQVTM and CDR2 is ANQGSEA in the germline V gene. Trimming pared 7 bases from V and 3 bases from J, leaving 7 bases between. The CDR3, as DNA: TGCAGCGCCGGAGGTGGGGCCAACGTCCTGACTTTC. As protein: CSAGGGANVLTF.

The CDR3 nucleotides read TGTGCCAGCAGTTACTCTGTCTGGGGGAACACTGAAGCTTTCTTT. This gives the protein CASSYSVWGNTEAFF. The J gene is TRBJ1-1, the V gene TRBV6-6, with D uncertain. Trimming pared 0 bases from V and 1 base from J, leaving 9 bases between. The CDR3 contains 15 residues. CDR1 is MNHNY and CDR2 is SVGAGI in the germline V gene (reference sequence).

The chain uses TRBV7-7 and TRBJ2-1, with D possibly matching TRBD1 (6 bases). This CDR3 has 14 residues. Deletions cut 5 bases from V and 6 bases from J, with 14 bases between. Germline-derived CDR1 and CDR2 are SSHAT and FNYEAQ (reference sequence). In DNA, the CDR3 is TGTGCCAGCAGCCCATCGGACAGTCTCAATGAGCAGTTCTTC. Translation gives CASSPSDSLNEQFF.

The CDR3 DNA is TGTGCCAGCAGCCCCCGACCGGGACGGGGAAACTATGGCTACACCTTC. It yields the protein CASSPRPGRGNYGYTF. The chain employs TRBV3-1 and TRBJ1-2; D might be TRBD1 (5 bases). V was trimmed by 4 bases and J by 2 bases, leaving 17 bases between them. In germline, CDR1 is LGHDT, CDR2 YNNKEL (reference sequence). The CDR3 totals 16 residues.

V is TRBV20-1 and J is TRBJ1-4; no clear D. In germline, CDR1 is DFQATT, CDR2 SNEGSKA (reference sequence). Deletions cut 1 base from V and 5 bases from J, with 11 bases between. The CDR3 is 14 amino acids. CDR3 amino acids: CSARVAALNEKLFF. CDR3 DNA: TGCAGTGCTAGAGTGGCAGCCCTAAATGAAAAACTGTTTTTT.

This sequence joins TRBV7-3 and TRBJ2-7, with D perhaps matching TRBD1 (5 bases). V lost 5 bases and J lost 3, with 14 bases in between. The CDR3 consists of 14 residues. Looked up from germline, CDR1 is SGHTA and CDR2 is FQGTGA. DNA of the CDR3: TGTGCCAGCAGCCAAGACAGTTATGGCTACGAGCAGTACTTC. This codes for CASSQDSYGYEQYF.